This passage covers 12 T cell receptor beta chains from one sample sequenced in a study of T-cell memory formation after mild COVID-19. TCRdb ran MiXCR on the 5' RACE reads and lists one entry per CDR3 protein. The sample has around 390,000 distinct CDR3 sequences, about 17% seen once. Specimen: PBMCs or a T cell subset sorted from them (not recorded which). The receptors were sampled from a man younger than 35 who had mild COVID-19 (a few samples of this study predate the infection). Cell type and time point are not known.

The chain combines TRBV29-1 with TRBJ1-1; TRBD1 aligns across 7 bases. CDR3 length equals 13 residues. CDR1 and CDR2 (germline): SQVTM, ANQGSEA. The V and J ends lost 4 bases and 6 bases, in that order; junction bases with no gene match: 8. As DNA, the CDR3 is TGCAGCGTTGGACAGGGATCCCGCGCTGAAGCTTTCTTT. This translates into CSVGQGSRAEAFF. Looking up the rest from reference TRBV29-1 and TRBJ1-1 gives the full variable domain: SAVISQKPSRDICQRGTSLTIQCQVDSQVTMMFWYRQQPGQSLTLIATANQGSEATYESGFVIDKFPISRPNLTFSTLTVSNMSPEDSSIYLCSVGQGSRAEAFFGQGTRLTVV.

V usage is TRBV7-9 and J usage is TRBJ1-1; D may be TRBD1 (5 bases). The ends were cut back, 5 bases at V and 4 bases at J, with 20 bases in the middle. Germline V gene data show CDR1 as SEHNR and CDR2 as FQNEAQ (reference sequence). The CDR3 sequence is 16 residues long. The CDR3 region has the DNA TGTGCCAGCAGCAGAGAGGACCGGGGGGATCGCACTGAAGCTTTCTTT. This translates into CASSREDRGDRTEAFF.

There are a few counts of this clonotype. V and J are TRBV5-5 and TRBJ2-1; either TRBD1 or TRBD2 may fit D (6 bases each). The V gene's germline CDR1 is SGHKS and CDR2 YYEKEE (reference sequence). V gave up 3 bases and J gave up 2 bases, with 12 bases separating them. The CDR3 is 15 residues long. For the CDR3, the DNA is TGTGCCAGCAGCTCGCTACGGGGGCCCTACAATGAGCAGTTCTTC. Translation: CASSSLRGPYNEQFF.

This clonotype has more than one count but fewer than ten. This chain connects TRBV7-9 to TRBJ2-7; D not certain. Germline lookup yields CDR1 SEHNR and CDR2 FQNEAQ (reference sequence). This CDR3 region has 16 residues. Trimming cost V 5 bases and J 0 bases, with 17 bases left between them. Here the CDR3 DNA reads TGTGCCAGCAGCCTGGGCTTGTCCGAATACTCCTACGAGCAGTACGTC. Translating it yields CASSLGLSEYSYEQYV.

The V gene is TRBV4-1, the J gene TRBJ2-3; 7 bases align to TRBD2. The germline CDR1 and CDR2 sequences are MGHRA and YSYEKL. The CDR3 spans 14 residues. Trimming took 7 bases from V and 3 from J; bases not matched to a gene: 7. CDR3 residues: CASTTGGRTDTQYF. The CDR3 nucleotides read TGCGCCAGCACCACGGGGGGTCGGACAGATACGCAGTATTTT.

V usage is TRBV24-1 and J usage is TRBJ2-1; D gene unclear. Trimming pared 5 bases from V and 5 bases from J, leaving 9 bases between. This CDR3 region has 13 residues. Germline CDR1 KGHDR, CDR2 SFDVKD. For the CDR3, the DNA is TGTGCCACCAGTGGGTGGCGGAACAATGAGCAGTTCTTC. The encoded protein is CATSGWRNNEQFF.

The chain couples TRBV28 to TRBJ2-2, with a possible D match to TRBD1 (6 bases). The CDR3 is made up of 14 amino acids. Germline V gene sequence: CDR1 MDHEN, CDR2 SYDVKM. V was trimmed by 3 bases and J by 6 bases, leaving 11 bases between them. CDR3 sequence: CASSFNRAAGELFF. The CDR3 nucleotides read TGTGCCAGCAGTTTCAACAGGGCGGCCGGGGAGCTGTTTTTT.

The chain combines TRBV10-3 with TRBJ2-4; D is perhaps TRBD1 (6 bases). Per germline, CDR1 ENHRY and CDR2 SYGVKD. Deletions cut 5 bases from V and 0 bases from J, with 11 bases between. The CDR3 sequence is 15 residues long. CDR3 coding DNA: TGTGCCATCAGTCAGGGGAATCTAGCCAAAAACATTCAGTACTTC. Protein sequence: CAISQGNLAKNIQYF.

At least ten counts were recorded for this clonotype. The CDR3: CASSFSGVETQYF. The CDR3 bases are TGTGCCAGCAGTTTCAGCGGGGTGGAGACCCAGTACTTC. The chain employs TRBV7-2 and TRBJ2-5; TRBD2 aligns across 7 bases. The V and J ends lost 6 bases and 5 bases, in that order; junction bases with no gene match: 6. The CDR3 loop spans 13 amino acids. CDR1 and CDR2 from the germline V gene are SGHTA and FQGNSA.

The CDR3, as DNA: TGCGCCAGCAGCCGGGGACAGTTCACCGGGGAGCTGTTTTTT. It translates to CASSRGQFTGELFF. V gene TRBV4-1 combines with J gene TRBJ2-2, with 7 bases that match TRBD1. This CDR3 region has 14 residues. The V gene's germline CDR1 is MGHRA and CDR2 YSYEKL. J lost 4 bases, V lost 4 bases, and 3 bases had no gene match.

Of note for this clonotype: A much larger clone lies a single base off, so this may be a read error. This chain links TRBV6-2 or TRBV6-3 with TRBJ2-3; the D is unclear. The CDR3 sequence is 12 residues long. V was cut by 6 bases and J by 2 bases, with 6 bases left in between. From germline, CDR1 is MNHEY and CDR2 SVGEGT. As DNA, the CDR3 is TGTGCCAGCAGAACCCTCACAGATACGCAGTATTTT. Protein: CASRTLTDTQYF.

This clonotype was seen repeatedly, ten times or more. The chain links TRBV5-1 to TRBJ2-3; TRBD1 might be the D (6 bases). Trimming stripped 0 bases from V and 5 bases from J, with 10 bases between. The CDR3 is 14 residues long. The germline gives CDR1 SGHRS, CDR2 YFSETQ. The CDR3 nucleotides are TGCGCCAGCAGCTTGGAAGGGGGTGAAGATACGCAGTATTTT. Its protein product is CASSLEGGEDTQYF. Drawing the rest from reference TRBV5-1 and TRBJ2-3, the complete variable domain is KAGVTQTPRYLIKTRGQQVTLSCSPISGHRSVSWYQQTPGQGLQFLFEYFSETQRNKGNFPGRFSGRQFSNSRSEMNVSTLELGDSALYLCASSLEGGEDTQYFGPGTRLTVL.